The clone carrying this TCR beta chain was found a few times. Its antigen is not known. The data were taken from a study of shared clonotypes between healthy human individuals. Study-level information: Every donor yielded three CD4 naive, three CD4 memory, two CD8 naive and one CD8 memory plate.

Germline CDR1 reads LNHNV; CDR2 reads YYDKDF (reference sequence). The CDR3 consists of 13 residues. Between the trimmed V and J ends, which lost 1 base and 6 bases, there was a span of 9 bases. Study results and caveats: Shared clonotypes across all four donors exceeded non-shared ones in generation probability.

This table comes from immunoSEQ multiplex PCR, and its TCRdb copy is limited to in-frame clones, with some not included. The sample contains about 1.1 million clones, about 72% of which appear only once. Sequenced: memory CD4+ T cells from PBMCs. Described subset: CD45RA-negative fraction. The chain combines TRBV15 with TRBJ1-1; TRBD1 is a possible D gene (5 bases). This sequence was found in a man aged 18 to 30 in good health. Some clones in this sample may be carry-over from other donors' samples. Here the CDR3 DNA reads TGTGCCACCAGCAGAGGTGGGACTCCTGAAGCTTTCTTT. Its protein is CATSRGGTPEAFF.